This T cell receptor (beta chain) stems from a study of OX40 agonist ivuxolimab in advanced cancers. The CDR3 runs 12 residues. Germline CDR1 is ENHRY and CDR2 is SYGVKD. Trimming took 2 bases from V and 7 from J, leaving 9 bases between them. The method was immunoSEQ multiplex PCR; TCRdb's version includes in-frame clones alone and lacks a portion of them. The data contain approximately 25,000 clones, under 90% of them singletons. This TCR was recovered from an adult with an advanced solid tumor such as melanoma, head and neck, liver or kidney cancer. This chain connects TRBV10-3 to TRBJ2-7; unclear D gene. Specimen: CD4+ or CD8+ T cells sorted from blood, collected in a trial of the OX40 agonist ivuxolimab. CDR3 loop: CAISERRLEQYF. DNA of the CDR3: TGTGCCATCAGTGAGCGGCGCTTGGAGCAGTACTTC.